This TCR beta chain was retrieved from a study of lymphopenia after photon versus proton radiotherapy. The germline V and J ends were trimmed by 2 bases and 2 bases, with 12 bases remaining between them. This CDR3 is built from 16 residues. Germline V CDR1 and CDR2: SGHDN, FVKESK. Method: immunoSEQ multiplex PCR; TCRdb's copy keeps in-frame clones and lacks some. Counted here are tens of thousands of clones, about 82% occurring once; the ten biggest clones make up approximately 10%. The chain carries TRBV14 and TRBJ2-2; D uncertain. This receptor was taken from a woman in her 70s with pancreatic cancer. Some clones in this sample may be carry-over from other donors' samples. The specimen comprised peripheral blood, sampled from a patient treated with proton-based radiotherapy. The CDR3 reads CASSQLLASNTGELFF. The CDR3, as DNA: TGTGCCAGCAGCCAACTCTTAGCTTCTAACACCGGGGAGCTGTTTTTT.